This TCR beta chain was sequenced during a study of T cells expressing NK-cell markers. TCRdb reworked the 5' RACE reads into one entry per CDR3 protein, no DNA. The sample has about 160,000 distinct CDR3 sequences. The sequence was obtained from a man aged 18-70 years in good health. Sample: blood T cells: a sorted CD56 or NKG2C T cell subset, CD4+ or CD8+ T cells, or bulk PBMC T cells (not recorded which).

The CDR3 spells CASSLLSRLAYNEQFF. This chain connects TRBV7-8 to TRBJ2-1; as DNA is missing, the TRBD2 call by TCRdb cannot be tested. Germline V gene sequence: CDR1 SGHVS, CDR2 FQNEAQ. The CDR3 length is 16 residues.